This TCR beta chain was profiled in a study of tumor and adjacent non-tumor tissue in lung cancer. Three rounds of nested PCR, following a modified ARM-PCR protocol, produced the TCRbeta library. TCRdb processed the multiplex PCR reads anew with MiXCR; each CDR3 protein has one entry. The repertoire holds 85,000 to 130,000 distinct CDR3 sequences, with approximately 65% as singletons. Findings and limits, study-wide: Shorter survival was associated with higher TCR diversity in tumors.

This CDR3 region has 16 residues. Germline CDR1 and CDR2: MNHNY and SVGAGI (reference sequence). No cell sorting was done before RNA was extracted from the tissue. More than 3 cm separated this lung sample from the edge of the tumor. Chemotherapy-naive patients with new lung cancer underwent thoracic surgery in China, August–November 2014. On this clonotype itself: Its cognate antigen is unknown. One junction end disagrees with the germline gene, perhaps due to a read error.

The chain recombines TRBV6-6 with TRBJ2-7, with 9 bases lining up with TRBD1. The sequencing input was distant non-tumor lung tissue. This TCR was sampled from a man aged 25 to 45 with non-small cell lung cancer. As DNA, the CDR3 is TGTGCCAGCAGTTTAACCCGGGACAGGGTCTCCTACGAGCAGAACTTC. Amino acids: CASSLTRDRVSYEQNF.